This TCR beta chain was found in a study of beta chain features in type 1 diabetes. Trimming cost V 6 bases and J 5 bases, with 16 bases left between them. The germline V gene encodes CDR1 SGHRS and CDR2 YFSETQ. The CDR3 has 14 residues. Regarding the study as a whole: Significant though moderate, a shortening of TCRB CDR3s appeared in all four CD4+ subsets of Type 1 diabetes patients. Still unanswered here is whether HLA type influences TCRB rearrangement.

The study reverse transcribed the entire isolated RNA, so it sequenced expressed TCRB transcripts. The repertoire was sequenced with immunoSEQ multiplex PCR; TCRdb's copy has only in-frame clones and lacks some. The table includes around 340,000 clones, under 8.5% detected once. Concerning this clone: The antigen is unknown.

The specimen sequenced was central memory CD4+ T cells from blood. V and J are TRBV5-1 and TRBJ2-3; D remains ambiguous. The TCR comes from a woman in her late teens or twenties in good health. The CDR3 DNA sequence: TGCGCCAGCACCCCGACCTCTAGAGTAGATACGCAGTATTTT. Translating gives CASTPTSRVDTQYF. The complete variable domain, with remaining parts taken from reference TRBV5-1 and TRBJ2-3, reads KAGVTQTPRYLIKTRGQQVTLSCSPISGHRSVSWYQQTPGQGLQFLFEYFSETQRNKGNFPGRFSGRQFSNSRSEMNVSTLELGDSALYLCASTPTSRVDTQYFGPGTRLTVL.